This entry lists 2 T cell receptor beta chains sequenced from one sample in a study of Graves' ophthalmopathy and Graves' hyperthyroidism. TCR beta CDR3 amplification used RNA transcripts. HTBI primers served in a first-round RT-PCR, which a second-round multiplex PCR followed. Using its own MiXCR run on the multiplex PCR reads, TCRdb lists one record per CDR3 protein. The sample has about 1.1 million distinct CDR3 sequences; about two fifths are singletons. The sample was peripheral blood or thyroid tissue (not recorded which). The receptors shown here come from an adult man with Graves' hyperthyroidism.

This clonotype was seen ten or more times. Here the CDR3 DNA reads TGCGCCAGCAGCCGAGGACAGGGAGAAACTGGCTACACCTTC. It translates to CASSRGQGETGYTF. The V gene is TRBV4-3, the J gene TRBJ1-2, with 8 bases aligning to TRBD1. J gave up 7 bases and V 4 bases, and 8 bases lay outside the gene matches. The CDR3 consists of 14 residues. The germline V gene encodes CDR1 LGHNA and CDR2 YSLEER.

The chain combines TRBV29-1 with TRBJ1-2; D not resolved. The CDR3 sequence is 9 residues long. The germline V gene has CDR1 SQVTM and CDR2 ANQGSEA. V lost 4 bases, J lost 12 bases, and 9 bases lay in between. This CDR3 is CSVAAGHTF. In DNA form, the CDR3 reads TGCAGCGTTGCTGCAGGCCACACCTTC.